This is a list of T cell receptor beta chains from one sample in a study of T cells after yellow fever vaccination. TCRdb re-analysed the 5' RACE reads in MiXCR, keeping a single row per CDR3 protein. The sample has 500,000 to 550,000 distinct CDR3 sequences, 20% to 25% seen once; the top ten hold roughly a sixth. Material: PBMCs, obtained 20 to 25 days after the first yellow fever vaccination. These receptors originate from a young man who received the YFV17D yellow fever vaccine. CDR3s include the opening cysteine and the closing phenylalanine or tryptophan. D genes are given only for firm matches. Clone size is stated in some rows and not others, as once, few, many or a class when expanded.

cdr3_aa | cdr3_nt | v_call | d_call | j_call | clone_size
CSVYSGGQETQYF | TGCAGTGTGTATAGCGGCGGCCAAGAGACCCAGTACTTC | TRBV20-1 | . | TRBJ2-5 | .
CSASEPGLNTDTQYF | TGCAGTGCTAGTGAGCCGGGACTAAACACAGATACGCAGTATTTT | TRBV20-1 | TRBD2 | TRBJ2-3 | .
CAAGQTTDTQYF | TGTGCCGCGGGGCAGACCACAGATACGCAGTATTTT | TRBV12-3/TRBV12-4 | . | TRBJ2-3 | .
CASSLLGDSPLETQYF | TGCGCCAGCAGCCTGCTGGGTGACTCGCCCTTGGAGACCCAGTACTTC | TRBV5-1 | . | TRBJ2-5 | .
CASLWGNEQFF | TGTGCCAGCCTCTGGGGGAATGAGCAGTTCTTC | TRBV12-3/TRBV12-4 | . | TRBJ2-1 | few
CASSEAAIRETQYF | TGTGCCAGCAGTGAAGCGGCGATAAGAGAGACCCAGTACTTC | TRBV6-1 | . | TRBJ2-5 | .
CASSVVSRSSYNEQFF | TGTGCCAGCAGCGTAGTTTCAAGGAGCTCCTACAATGAGCAGTTCTTC | TRBV9 | . | TRBJ2-1 | few
CASSQDSAVSSYNEQFF | TGTGCCAGCAGCCAAGATTCCGCTGTCAGCTCCTACAATGAGCAGTTCTTC | TRBV4-2 | . | TRBJ2-1 | .
CASSEGQGAQGRGKTQYF | TGTGCCAGCAGCGAGGGACAGGGGGCGCAAGGAAGGGGAAAGACCCAGTACTTC | TRBV4-2 | TRBD1 | TRBJ2-5 | many
CASSSSRGNTIYF | TGTGCCAGCAGCTCCAGCAGGGGTAACACCATATATTTT | TRBV7-2 | . | TRBJ1-3 | .
CASSLGTAGGYTF | TGTGCCAGCAGTTTGGGGACAGCGGGTGGCTACACCTTC | TRBV12-3/TRBV12-4 | TRBD1 | TRBJ1-2 | .
CASSYVGPGELFF | TGTGCCAGCAGTTACGTCGGGCCCGGGGAGCTGTTTTTT | TRBV6-5 | . | TRBJ2-2 | .
CSGRDSGNTIYF | TGCAGCGGGCGGGACTCTGGAAACACCATATATTTT | TRBV29-1 | . | TRBJ1-3 | .
CATGPRGNEQFF | TGTGCCACCGGTCCGCGCGGCAATGAGCAGTTCTTC | TRBV19 | . | TRBJ2-1 | few
CASSQDYPSGGRAETQYF | TGTGCCAGCAGCCAAGATTATCCTAGCGGGGGTAGGGCCGAGACCCAGTACTTC | TRBV4-2 | TRBD2 | TRBJ2-5 | few
CASSLDGVNEQFF | TGTGCCAGCAGTTTAGATGGGGTAAATGAGCAGTTCTTC | TRBV12-3/TRBV12-4 | . | TRBJ2-1 | many
CSARDQGGSGNTIYF | TGCAGTGCTAGAGATCAAGGGGGCTCTGGAAACACCATATATTTT | TRBV20-1 | . | TRBJ1-3 | .
CATSSDHGNQPQHF | TGTGCCACCAGCAGTGATCACGGGAATCAGCCCCAGCATTTT | TRBV15 | . | TRBJ1-5 | few
CASRVGTASNQPQHF | TGTGCCAGCAGGGTCGGGACAGCTAGCAATCAGCCCCAGCATTTT | TRBV12-3/TRBV12-4 | TRBD1 | TRBJ1-5 | many
CASSHRQGGGNEQFF | TGCGCCAGCAGCCATAGACAGGGCGGAGGCAATGAGCAGTTCTTC | TRBV4-3 | TRBD1 | TRBJ2-1 | many
CASSEEGSRAYF | TGTGCCAGCAGTGAAGAAGGAAGCAGAGCGTACTTT | TRBV6-1 | . | TRBJ1-1 | .
CASRDRLGEKLFF | TGCGCCAGCAGAGACAGGTTGGGGGAAAAACTGTTTTTT | TRBV10-2 | . | TRBJ1-4 | .
CASSQVQDRLQETQYF | TGCGCCAGCAGCCAAGTTCAGGACAGACTACAAGAGACCCAGTACTTC | TRBV4-1 | . | TRBJ2-5 | .
CASSRGENQYF | TGTGCCAGCAGCCGGGGAGAGAACCAGTACTTC | TRBV6-5 | . | TRBJ2-5 | .
CATSNWDRAETQYF | TGTGCCACCAGTAACTGGGACAGGGCGGAGACCCAGTACTTC | TRBV15 | TRBD1 | TRBJ2-5 | few
CAVTGLSTGELFF | TGTGCCGTCACGGGACTATCCACCGGAGAGCTGTTTTTT | TRBV7-7 | TRBD2 | TRBJ2-2 | .
CASSPGTAQFF | TGTGCCAGCAGCCCGGGGACAGCTCAGTTCTTC | TRBV11-2 | TRBD1 | TRBJ2-1 | .
CASNDRGTNEKLFF | TGTGCCAGCAACGACAGGGGGACTAATGAAAAACTGTTTTTT | TRBV12-3/TRBV12-4 | TRBD1 | TRBJ1-4 | .
CASSEEPGGNTQYF | TGCGCCAGCAGCGAGGAGCCCGGAGGGAATACGCAGTATTTT | TRBV5-1 | . | TRBJ2-3 | many
CASSSISGDSPLHF | TGTGCCAGCAGCTCCATAAGCGGGGATTCACCCCTCCACTTT | TRBV5-4 | . | TRBJ1-6 | few
CASSPPGQAYEQYF | TGTGCCAGCAGTCCCCCGGGACAGGCCTACGAGCAGTACTTC | TRBV27 | TRBD1 | TRBJ2-7 | many
CASSRFGGPNTEAFF | TGTGCCAGCAGCAGGTTCGGCGGACCGAACACTGAAGCTTTCTTT | TRBV14 | . | TRBJ1-1 | .